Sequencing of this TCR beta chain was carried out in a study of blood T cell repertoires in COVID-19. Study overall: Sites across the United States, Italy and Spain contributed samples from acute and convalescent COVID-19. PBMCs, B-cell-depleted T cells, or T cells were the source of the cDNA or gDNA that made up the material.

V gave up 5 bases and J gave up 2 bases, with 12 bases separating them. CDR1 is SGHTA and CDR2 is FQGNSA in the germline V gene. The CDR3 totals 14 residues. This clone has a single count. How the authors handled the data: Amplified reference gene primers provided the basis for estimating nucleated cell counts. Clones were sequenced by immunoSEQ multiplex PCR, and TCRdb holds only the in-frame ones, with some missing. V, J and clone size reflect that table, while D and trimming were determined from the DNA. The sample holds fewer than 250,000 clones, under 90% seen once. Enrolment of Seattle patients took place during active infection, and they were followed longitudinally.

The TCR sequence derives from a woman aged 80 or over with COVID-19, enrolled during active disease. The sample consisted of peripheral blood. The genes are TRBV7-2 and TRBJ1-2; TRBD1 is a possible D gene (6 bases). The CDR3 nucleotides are TGTGCCAGCAGCGGGGGAACAGGGAACTATGGCTACACCTTC. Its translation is CASSGGTGNYGYTF.